This paragraph reports one T cell receptor beta chain. The antigen remains unidentified. The data belong to a study of radiation and T cells in renal cell carcinoma. Study results and limitations: Dominant CDR3 motifs were more common in irradiated tumors than controls. Top 100 clonotypes averaged about 50% in irradiated versus around 45% in nephrectomy-only tumors.

Some clones are missing from TCRdb's copy, which holds only in-frame ones; the method was immunoSEQ multiplex PCR. Of around 8,400 clones listed, around 64% are singletons. This CDR3 region has 14 residues. Trimming removed 1 base at V and 1 base at J, with 7 bases between. Germline loops: CDR1 SGHAT, CDR2 FQNNGV. Regarding treatment: treatment-naive control, cytoreductive nephrectomy. Control samples are tumors resected by cytoreductive nephrectomy without prior radiation. Sequenced control tumors were from more than ten males and a handful of females, median age around 61. Sequenced here: tumor tissue, sampled from a patient whose treatment was nephrectomy without radiotherapy. The V call is TRBV11-2, the J call TRBJ1-1; D gene uncertain. The sequence was obtained from a man in his sixties with renal cell carcinoma. CDR3 in DNA: TGTGCCAGCAGCTTAGGGCGGGGGAACACTGAAGCTTTCTTT. Amino acid sequence: CASSLGRGNTEAFF.